Sequencing of this T cell receptor beta chain was carried out in a study of blood T cell repertoires in COVID-19. Overall study context: Samples came from the United States, Italy and Spain, spanning acute and convalescent COVID-19. The cDNA or gDNA used as material had been derived from T cells, B-cell-depleted T cells, or PBMCs.

In the original analysis: Quantification of nucleated cells was approximated via reference gene primer amplification. Produced via immunoSEQ multiplex PCR; TCRdb's table is partial and in-frame only. V and J calls and clone size come straight from that table; D and trimming were deduced from the DNA. The table includes around 200,000 clones, around 84% detected once. V gave up 3 bases and J gave up 7 bases, with 18 bases separating them. Germline-derived CDR1 and CDR2 are MNHNY and SVGAGI (reference sequence). The CDR3 spans 15 residues. Sequenced: peripheral blood. The chain recombines TRBV6-6 with TRBJ1-1; D might be TRBD1 (5 bases). This TCR was recovered from a man aged 50-60 years with acute or convalescent COVID-19. The CDR3 DNA reads TGTGCCAGCAGTTATGCCGGGGAGGCAGGGCGTGAAGCTTTCTTT. Translation: CASSYAGEAGREAFF.